The 21 T cell receptor beta chains reported below all come from one sample, sequenced in a study of T cell repertoires in cytomegalovirus infection. MiXCR, run by TCRdb on the reads, gives a single entry per CDR3 protein. The table has around 550,000 distinct CDR3 sequences, less than 30% seen once; the top ten hold less than 15%. Sequenced input: PBMCs. All receptors come from a human donor in good health (CMV status not recorded). Some clones in this sample may be carry-over from other donors' samples.

V and J are TRBV3-1 and TRBJ2-5; D gene ambiguous. V lost 0 bases and J lost 1, with 9 bases in between. This CDR3 is built from 15 residues. Germline V gives CDR1 LGHDT, CDR2 YNNKEL (reference sequence). CDR3 in amino acids: CASSQELRPQETQYF. For the CDR3, the DNA is TGTGCCAGCAGCCAAGAACTCCGTCCCCAAGAGACCCAGTACTTC.

The rearrangement joins TRBV29-1 to TRBJ2-3, with 8 bases identical to TRBD2. CDR3 length equals 13 residues. V was clipped by 3 bases and J by 5 bases; unmatched bases: 4. Germline CDR1 and CDR2: SQVTM and ANQGSEA. The CDR3 is CSVEREAGDTQYF. In DNA, the CDR3 is TGCAGCGTTGAGCGGGAGGCAGGAGATACGCAGTATTTT.

This clonotype was counted a few times. The V call is TRBV28, the J call TRBJ2-7; 11 nucleotides align to TRBD1. The CDR3 has 21 residues. V was pared by 2 bases and J by 2 bases, with 20 bases of the junction left unmatched. The germline gives CDR1 MDHEN, CDR2 SYDVKM. The CDR3 DNA reads as TGTGCCAGCAGTTTAGGATGGTCGTGGACAGGGGGCACGACTAGCCCCTACGAGCAGTACTTC. It translates to CASSLGWSWTGGTTSPYEQYF. Drawing the rest from reference TRBV28 and TRBJ2-7, the complete variable domain is DVKVTQSSRYLVKRTGEKVFLECVQDMDHENMFWYRQDPGLGLRLIYFSYDVKMKEKGDIPEGYSVSREKKERFSLILESASTNQTSMYLCASSLGWSWTGGTTSPYEQYFGPGTRLTVT.

The chain carries TRBV20-1 and TRBJ2-1; 8 bases fit TRBD2. The CDR3 sequence is 17 residues long. Trimming cost V 6 bases and J 0 bases; bases outside gene matches: 13. CDR1 is DFQATT and CDR2 is SNEGSKA in the germline V gene (reference sequence). The CDR3 region is CSARIPGLGSSYNEQFF. DNA for the CDR3: TGCAGTGCCAGAATTCCGGGACTAGGAAGCTCCTACAATGAGCAGTTCTTC.

This sequence joins TRBV6-4 and TRBJ1-4; a weak D match, TRBD1 (5 bases). CDR1 MRHNA and CDR2 SNTAGT come from the germline V gene. The CDR3 consists of 13 residues. V was pared by 6 bases and J by 6 bases, with 11 bases between. The CDR3 DNA is TGTGCCAGCAGCCGACAGATCGATGAAAAACTGTTTTTT. Protein product: CASSRQIDEKLFF.

This clonotype was recorded at least ten times. The V gene is TRBV19, the J gene TRBJ2-1, with 9 bases lining up with TRBD1. The CDR3 spans 15 residues. Germline assignment: CDR1 LNHDA and CDR2 SQIVND (reference sequence). V dropped 4 bases and J dropped 2; count of bases not matched to a gene: 3. CDR3 in DNA: TGTGCCAGTAGTAGGACAGGGGTGACCTACAATGAGCAGTTCTTC. It translates to CASSRTGVTYNEQFF.

The gene calls are TRBV6-1 and TRBJ2-7, with D uncertain. Germline lookup yields CDR1 MNHNS and CDR2 SASEGT. This CDR3 contains 13 residues. Trimming removed 2 bases from V and 5 bases from J, with 10 bases in between. The DNA of the CDR3 is TGTGCCAGCAGTGAACGGGTGGTAGACGAGCAGTACTTC. Its protein is CASSERVVDEQYF.

The chain joins TRBV29-1 to TRBJ2-7; D is ambiguous. This CDR3 is 9 amino acids long. Germline V gene sequence: CDR1 SQVTM, CDR2 ANQGSEA. V lost 3 bases, J lost 4 bases, and 1 base lay in between. The CDR3 region is CSVEYEQYF. The CDR3 DNA reads TGCAGCGTTGAGTACGAGCAGTACTTC.

This clonotype occurred once. V usage is TRBV11-3 and J usage is TRBJ2-7; TRBD2 aligns across 12 bases. The germline V gene has CDR1 SGHNT and CDR2 YENEEA. There are 17 residues in the CDR3. J gave up 0 bases and V 2 bases, and 5 bases lay outside the gene matches. The CDR3 DNA reads as TGTGCCAGCAGCTTATTACTAGCGGGAGGTTTCTCCTACGAGCAGTACTTC. Its protein is CASSLLLAGGFSYEQYF.

This clonotype showed up just a few times. The chain has TRBV12-3 or TRBV12-4 and TRBJ1-6; D not resolved. CDR3 size: 14 residues. Between the trimmed V and J ends, which lost 4 bases and 7 bases, there was a span of 11 bases. The CDR3 DNA follows: TGTGCCAGCAGTTCCGGCCCGGTGAATTCACCCCTCCACTTT. The encoded protein is CASSSGPVNSPLHF.

This clonotype was counted a few times. The chain combines TRBV6-2 or TRBV6-3 with TRBJ2-5; no clear D gene. V lost 4 bases to trimming and J lost 5 bases, with 8 bases between them. Germline loops: CDR1 MNHEY, CDR2 SVGEGT. The CDR3 is 12 amino acids. CDR3 DNA sequence: TGTGCCAGCAGTTTCGCGGTGGAGACCCAGTACTTC. This sequence encodes CASSFAVETQYF.

The rearrangement uses TRBV6-1 and TRBJ2-1; 15 bases fit TRBD2. The J segment lost 9 bases and the V segment lost 1 base, leaving 1 base of the junction unmatched. Germline CDR1 reads MNHNS; CDR2 reads SASEGT. The CDR3 spans 15 residues. This chain's CDR3 is CASSEGTSGRGEQFF. The CDR3 DNA is TGTGCCAGCAGTGAAGGGACTAGCGGGAGGGGTGAGCAGTTCTTC.

The chain links TRBV11-1 to TRBJ2-5; either TRBD1 or TRBD2 may supply D (5 bases each). Trimming removed 5 bases at V and 4 bases at J, with 11 bases between. Germline CDR1 and CDR2: SGHAT and FQDESV (reference sequence). CDR3 length: 13 amino acids. CDR3 amino acids: CASSRDPGETQYF. The CDR3 region has the DNA TGTGCCAGCAGCCGGGACCCGGGAGAGACCCAGTACTTC. The full variable domain, in which reference TRBV11-1 and TRBJ2-5 provide the parts outside the CDR3, is EAEVAQSPRYKITEKSQAVAFWCDPISGHATLYWYRQILGQGPELLVQFQDESVVDDSQLPKDRFSAERLKGVDSTLKIQPAELGDSAMYLCASSRDPGETQYFGPGTRLLVL.

The chain recombines TRBV7-6 with TRBJ2-7; 14 bases match TRBD2. CDR3 length equals 18 residues. With 5 bases clipped from V and 3 bases from J, the junction kept 12 bases outside the gene matches. Germline CDR1 reads SGHVS; CDR2 reads FNYEAQ. CDR3 residues: CASSTPGLAGEDGYEQYF. The DNA of the CDR3 is TGTGCCAGCAGCACCCCGGGACTAGCGGGAGAGGACGGCTACGAGCAGTACTTC.

This chain links TRBV5-1 with TRBJ2-3; 7 nucleotides agree with TRBD2. In germline, CDR1 is SGHRS, CDR2 YFSETQ. V shed 0 bases and J 5 bases; nucleotides not matched to a gene: 3. This CDR3 contains 14 residues. The CDR3 region has the DNA TGCGCCAGCAGCTTGGGGGCGGGAGAAGATACGCAGTATTTT. Translation gives CASSLGAGEDTQYF.

This chain links TRBV18 with TRBJ1-6; possible D gene TRBD1, 6 bases. The ends were cut back, 6 bases at V and 7 bases at J, with 16 bases in the middle. The CDR3 runs to 15 residues. From germline, CDR1 is KGHSH and CDR2 LQKENI. The CDR3 is CASSGSAGENSPLHF. The CDR3 nucleotides are TGTGCCAGCTCCGGGTCGGCAGGGGAAAATTCACCCCTCCACTTT.

Only a few counts were recorded for this clonotype. This rearrangement joins TRBV18 to TRBJ2-3; no firm D call. In germline, CDR1 is KGHSH, CDR2 LQKENI. CDR3 size: 12 residues. The V end lost 3 bases, the J end lost 5 bases, and 6 bases lay between the germline ends. Here the CDR3 reads CASSPDRDTQYF. CDR3 coding DNA: TGTGCCAGCTCACCCGACCGAGATACGCAGTATTTT.

The rearrangement uses TRBV28 and TRBJ1-4; a possible D gene is TRBD1 (5 bases). The V gene's germline CDR1 is MDHEN and CDR2 SYDVKM. The CDR3 is 16 amino acids. Between the trimmed V and J ends, which lost 3 bases and 3 bases, there was a span of 14 bases. The CDR3 region has the DNA TGTGCCAGCAGTTTTGACGAGGGGTCACCTAATGAAAAACTGTTTTTT. Protein sequence: CASSFDEGSPNEKLFF. Drawing the rest from reference TRBV28 and TRBJ1-4, the complete variable domain is DVKVTQSSRYLVKRTGEKVFLECVQDMDHENMFWYRQDPGLGLRLIYFSYDVKMKEKGDIPEGYSVSREKKERFSLILESASTNQTSMYLCASSFDEGSPNEKLFFGSGTQLSVL.

This clonotype turned up a few times. The chain joins TRBV9 to TRBJ2-1; possible D gene TRBD1, 5 bases. The length of the CDR3 is 13 residues. V was trimmed by 1 base and J by 6 bases, leaving 8 bases between them. The germline V gene encodes CDR1 SGDLS and CDR2 YYNGEE. The CDR3 DNA sequence: TGTGCCAGCAGCGTACAGGGTATCAATGAGCAGTTCTTC. Protein: CASSVQGINEQFF.

This chain uses TRBV6-2 or TRBV6-3 with TRBJ1-2, with 10 bases aligning to TRBD1. Unmatched junction bases numbered 3, after V lost 2 bases and J lost 6 bases. The CDR3 consists of 14 residues. From germline, CDR1 is MNHEY and CDR2 SVGEGT. CDR3 sequence: CASSYGQGVDGYTF. CDR3 sequence (DNA): TGTGCCAGCAGTTACGGACAGGGGGTGGATGGCTACACCTTC.

This chain connects TRBV9 to TRBJ2-2; D call uncertain. Germline values: CDR1 SGDLS, CDR2 YYNGEE. The CDR3 has 14 amino acids. The V end lost 0 bases, the J end lost 6 bases, and 9 bases lay between the germline ends. Here the CDR3 DNA reads TGTGCCAGCAGCGTAGTAGGGCAATCCGGGGAGCTGTTTTTT. This sequence encodes CASSVVGQSGELFF.